Listed here are 6 T cell receptor beta chains from one sample, sequenced in a study of cytomegalovirus exposure and HLA in healthy donors. In the PCR, 60 Vbeta and 13 Jbeta primers were used. Measured with immunoSEQ multiplex PCR; TCRdb has only the in-frame clones, and not every one. The sample lists some 120,000 clones, less than 85% occurring once. What was sequenced was PBMCs. The receptors originated from a male donor in good health and CMV-seronegative.

This clone was seen a few times. The chain is built from TRBV29-1 and TRBJ1-2, with 9 bases matching TRBD1. The germline gives CDR1 SQVTM, CDR2 ANQGSEA. The ends lost 0 bases at V and 6 bases at J; junction bases unmatched: 5. This CDR3 is 14 amino acids long. The chain's CDR3 is CSVEDRGTGNGYTF. In DNA form, the CDR3 reads TGCAGCGTTGAAGATCGGGGGACAGGGAATGGCTACACCTTC.

CDR3 sequence: CASSQDPAGSSGYTF. The CDR3, as DNA: TGCGCCAGCAGCCAAGATCCGGCGGGCTCCTCTGGCTACACCTTC. V is TRBV4-1 and J is TRBJ1-2; no definite D call. This CDR3 region has 15 residues. Germline CDR1 and CDR2: MGHRA and YSYEKL. The ends were cut back, 0 bases at V and 7 bases at J, with 15 bases in the middle.

CDR3 in DNA: TGTGCCAGCAGCTTAGTGTACTACGAGCAGTACTTC. It encodes CASSLVYYEQYF. The chain links TRBV11-2 to TRBJ2-7, with unresolved D. The V end lost 1 base, the J end lost 3 bases, and 4 bases lay between the germline ends. CDR3 length: 12 residues. Germline CDR1 and CDR2: SGHAT and FQNNGV.

This rearrangement joins TRBV5-4 to TRBJ2-3; possibly TRBD2 for D (6 bases). Trimming took 0 bases from V and 5 from J, leaving 10 bases between them. Germline-derived CDR1 and CDR2 are SGHNT and YYREEE (reference sequence). CDR3 length: 14 amino acids. CDR3 coding DNA: TGTGCCAGCAGCTTGGGTAGGGGAGGAGATACGCAGTATTTT. Protein product: CASSLGRGGDTQYF.

The chain recombines TRBV5-4 with TRBJ2-5; D may be TRBD1 (6 bases). Per the germline V gene, CDR1 is SGHNT and CDR2 is YYREEE (reference sequence). Trimming stripped 3 bases from V and 5 bases from J, with 14 bases between. This CDR3 is 14 amino acids long. This chain's CDR3 is CASSSWTAQETQYF. CDR3 DNA sequence: TGTGCCAGCAGCTCCTGGACAGCCCAGGAGACCCAGTACTTC.

The chain joins TRBV19 to TRBJ2-7, with 8 positions matching TRBD1. V lost 4 bases and J lost 4; bases outside the gene matches: 9. The CDR3 length is 15 residues. CDR1 and CDR2 (germline): LNHDA, SQIVND (reference sequence). This CDR3 is CASSTRQGPAYEQYF. The CDR3 DNA follows: TGTGCCAGTAGTACTCGACAGGGGCCGGCGTACGAGCAGTACTTC.